This T cell receptor (beta chain) is drawn from a study of cytomegalovirus exposure and HLA in healthy donors. Study as a whole: Across a few hundred genotyped donors, approximately 80% landed in the Caucasian-associated ancestry cluster. The study's findings and limits: Highly shared variants forming one cluster were likely a sequencing artifact.

To note about this clone: Its specificity is unknown.

Researchers ran the PCR with 60 Vbeta and 13 Jbeta primers. Here immunoSEQ multiplex PCR was the method, and the copy in TCRdb shows in-frame clones only, minus some. The sample has roughly 200,000 clones, 80% to 85% seen once. This clonotype was obtained from a boy aged 2 to 10 in good health and CMV-seronegative. Material: PBMCs.

The CDR3 loop reads CASSLTSGRGYEQFF. CDR3 in DNA: TGCGCCAGCAGCCTTACTAGCGGGAGAGGATATGAGCAGTTCTTC. The rearrangement links TRBV5-1 to TRBJ2-1; TRBD2 agrees at 11 bases. The CDR3 spans 15 residues. Germline loops: CDR1 SGHRS, CDR2 YFSETQ. Trimming cost V 4 bases and J 8 bases; bases outside gene matches: 8.